This TCR beta chain comes out of a study of blood T cell repertoires in COVID-19 (dated by TCRdb to the early 2020s). The study in broad terms: Samples covering the acute and convalescent phases of COVID-19 were provided by collaborators in the United States, Italy and Spain. Subjects who had been exposed to COVID-19, were actively infected with it, or had recovered from it provided the deeply sampled blood TCRbeta repertoires that made up the dataset. A de-identified subject ID, COVID-19 status, age in years and sex were almost always included in the sample metadata. Where available, HLA class I and class II types were taken from metadata supplied by the sample provider and were not determined by assay-based typing. The material from the prospective study consisted of cDNA or gDNA derived from T cells, B-cell-depleted T cells, or PBMCs. Samples were obtained from the ongoing ImmuneRACE study (first 160 participants) and from 1,200 or so subjects provided by 6 global collaborators. A freely available public database, intended as a resource for researchers studying the immune response to SARS-CoV-2, is where the repertoires were released.

Deletion took 5 bases off V and 9 bases off J, with a span of 17 bases between the germline ends. Including cysteine and phenylalanine, the CDR3 has 13 amino acids. Only CDR3 DNA is held: 39 bases, read in frame from base 1. CDR1 and CDR2, per the germline V gene, are SQVTM and ANQGSEA. Regarding this clone: It lacks a known antigen. Base qualities are not provided; no much larger clone lies one nucleotide away.

Overall study results and their limits: The quantity of clinical and demographic metadata differed by source and by participant and was supplied without curation.

The immunoSEQ Assay, a bias-controlled multiplex PCR, was used to amplify TCRbeta CDR3 regions from genomic DNA. In the source study's methods: The number of nucleated cells in each sample was estimated by amplification of reference gene primers within the assay. To quantify the absolute abundance of each unique TCRbeta CDR3 rearrangement, sequence reads were collapsed and filtered. Productive Simpson clonality was computed per sample as the square root of Simpson's diversity index over productive rearrangements. This is the immuneACCESS table as TCRdb keeps it, with only in-frame sequences that have V and J called. A part of the clones is gone; compared with another copy, unresolved V genes explain less than half, and the rest is unexplained. From that table come the V and J calls and clone size; the DNA was used to work out D and trimming. The sample table shows approximately 400,000 clones, and approximately 90% are seen once. The ten largest clones add up to about 0.9% of the sample.

Participants in the prospective study were aged about 18 to 90 years, lived in 20 to 30 United States geographic areas, and enrolled through a virtual design. Cohort assignment in the prospective study relied on participant-reported clinical history from a screening survey and a study questionnaire. A participant counted as exposed if, within 2 weeks of entering the study, that participant had been in contact with someone who had a PCR-confirmed or clinician-diagnosed COVID-19 case. Each participant in the prospective study had whole blood, serum and a nasopharyngeal or oropharyngeal swab collected by mobile phlebotomists. Over a 2-month period, participants in the prospective study had the option of providing additional blood draws and questionnaires. Prospective study blood samples were shipped either frozen or at room temperature before DNA extraction.

The sequence links TRBV29-1 to TRBJ2-1, with a tentative D gene TRBD1 over 6 matching bases. Sequencing was carried out using PBMCs or T cells enriched from blood (not recorded which). The receptor's source is a woman aged 40-49 years who had been exposed to COVID-19. The CDR3 sequence is CSVQPTGLGEQFF. The nucleotides are TGCAGCGTTCAACCTACAGGGTTGGGTGAGCAGTTCTTC.